This entry describes one T cell receptor beta chain. No antigen is known for it. Trimming shortened V by 1 base and J by 0 bases, and 12 bases separated the two germline ends. Germline-derived CDR1 and CDR2 are LGHDT and YNNKEL (reference sequence). CDR3 length: 16 amino acids. This entry is derived from a study of T cell responses to AZD1222 COVID-19 vaccine. Notes on the study in general: Donors were chiefly white British, with a greater number of females, and clonal diversity was perhaps underestimated. Regions 160-218 and 743-854 held dominance among vaccine-associated CD4 TCRs, which spanned spike. Only six individuals given AZD1222 were seropositive at baseline.

The assay was immunoSEQ multiplex PCR, and TCRdb's table has in-frame clones only and misses some. The data hold 150,000 or so clones, with about 92% observed a single time. The material sequenced was peripheral blood, taken 28 days after the second AZD1222 dose. The receptor's source is an adult who received the AZD1222 COVID-19 vaccine. This sequence joins TRBV3-1 (or the pseudogene TRBV3-2) and TRBJ1-2, with unresolved D. The CDR3, as DNA: TGTGCCAGCAGCCAAGGGGGATCAACTACTAACTATGGCTACACCTTC. This gives the protein CASSQGGSTTNYGYTF.